The 8 T cell receptor beta chains reported below all come from one sample, sequenced in a study of monozygotic twins with inflammatory bowel disease. Using the 5' RACE reads, TCRdb records one entry per CDR3 protein without DNA. In all, the sample yields just under 45,000 distinct CDR3 sequences. The sequencing sample was made of blood. The receptors stem from a human donor with ulcerative colitis or Crohn's disease, or a healthy co-twin of an affected twin (not recorded which).

This rearrangement joins TRBV20-1 to TRBJ2-7; TCRdb outputs TRBD2, but without DNA this stays unchecked. This CDR3 has 13 amino acids. The germline V gene encodes CDR1 DFQATT and CDR2 SNEGSKA (reference sequence). The CDR3 region is CSARGLLTGQLYF.

This chain uses TRBV20-1 with TRBJ2-2; lacking DNA, the TRBD1 call made by TCRdb goes unchecked. Looked up from germline, CDR1 is DFQATT and CDR2 is SNEGSKA (reference sequence). CDR3 length: 17 amino acids. CDR3 protein: CSAAAGVGKGYTGELFF.

The V call is TRBV3-1, the J call TRBJ2-7. CDR3 length equals 12 residues. Germline values: CDR1 LGHDT, CDR2 YNNKEL (reference sequence). The CDR3 spells CASSQAVGEQYF.

The V and J genes are TRBV5-6 and TRBJ2-7; the D call from TCRdb, TRBD2, cannot be confirmed without DNA. This CDR3 region has 15 residues. Germline-derived CDR1 and CDR2 are SGHDT and YYEEEE. The CDR3 protein is CASTSSVGGTYEQYF.

The rearrangement uses TRBV4-1 and TRBJ1-1. Germline assignment: CDR1 MGHRA and CDR2 YSYEKL. The CDR3 is 13 amino acids. The CDR3 loop is CASSQDRPFGAFF.

This chain uses TRBV5-1 with TRBJ1-1. Germline CDR1 and CDR2: SGHRS and YFSETQ. The CDR3 sequence is 16 residues long. The CDR3 spells CASSLEGPDMNTEAFF.

The J gene is TRBJ1-2, the V gene TRBV10-1; checking the TCRdb D call of TRBD1 is not possible without DNA. The germline V gene has CDR1 WNHNN and CDR2 SYGVQD (reference sequence). CDR3 size: 17 residues. CDR3 loop: CASSHRWGTGANYGYTF.

The chain couples TRBV6-2 or TRBV6-3 to TRBJ2-2; checking the TCRdb D call of TRBD1 is not possible without DNA. The germline V gene encodes CDR1 MNHEY and CDR2 SVGEGT. The CDR3 contains 17 residues. This CDR3 is CASSYIRGDANTGELFF.